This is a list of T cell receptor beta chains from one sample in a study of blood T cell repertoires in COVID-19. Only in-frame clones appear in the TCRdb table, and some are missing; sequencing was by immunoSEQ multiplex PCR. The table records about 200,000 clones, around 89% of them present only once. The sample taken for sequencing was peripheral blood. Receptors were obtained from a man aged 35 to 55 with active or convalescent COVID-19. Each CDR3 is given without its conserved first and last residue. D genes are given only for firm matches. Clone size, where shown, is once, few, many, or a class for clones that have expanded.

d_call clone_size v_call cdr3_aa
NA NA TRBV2 ASSGGSSYNEQF
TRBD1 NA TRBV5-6 ASSTGTGSQKQF
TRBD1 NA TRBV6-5 ASSYDRVNTEAF
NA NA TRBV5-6 ASSLSIRATSEKLF
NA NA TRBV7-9 ASSFAPPSEGYT
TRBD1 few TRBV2 ASRGQVYGYT
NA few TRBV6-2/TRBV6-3 ASSYQMNGNTIY
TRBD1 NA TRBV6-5 ASSTGVLAKNIQY
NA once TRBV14 ASSQANSPLH
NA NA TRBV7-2 ASSLDRTRRGEQF
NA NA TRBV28 ASSSRYEQY
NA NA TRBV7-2 ASSLGSRGNEQY
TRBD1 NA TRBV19 ASSIGSTGIRGYT
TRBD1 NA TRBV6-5 ASRQGKPHQPQH
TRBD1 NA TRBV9 ASSVAGGGNYGYT
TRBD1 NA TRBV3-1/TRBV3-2 ASSPGQGPGNTIY
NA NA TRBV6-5 ASRTGNYYGYT
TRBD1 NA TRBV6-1 ASSETLRRDRRNTGELF
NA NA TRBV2 ASSALLGFDAQY
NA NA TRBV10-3 AISESRFGVRGQPQH
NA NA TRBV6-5 ASSPESANYGYT
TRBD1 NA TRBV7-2 ASSLVGGRGSSGNTIY
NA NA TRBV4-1 ASSQDLYRQTYGYT
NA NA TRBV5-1 ASSPEGGWNTEAF
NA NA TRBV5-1 ASSHDSSYGYT
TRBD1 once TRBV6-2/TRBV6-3 ASSPGQGTDTQY
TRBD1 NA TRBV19 ASSVGQGGLSNYGYT
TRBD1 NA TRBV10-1 ASKRGRRCYEQY
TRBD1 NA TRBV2 ASSEQGQGVSPLH
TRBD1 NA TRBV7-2 ASSPGGSKNIQY
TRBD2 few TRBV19 ASSLRTSGTYEQY
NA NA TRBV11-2 ASSLFGESGTGELF
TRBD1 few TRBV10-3 AIRKGQGDEAF
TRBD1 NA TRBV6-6 ASSRLSGTDNNEQF
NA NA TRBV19 ASSIGRFTEAF
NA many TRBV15 ATTETGGEKLF
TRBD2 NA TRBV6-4 ASSDSGGSGRAYGNEQF
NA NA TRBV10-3 AIGGSNTGELF
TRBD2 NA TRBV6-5 ASRSRAGLNEQF
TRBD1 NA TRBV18 ASSPLTGVNSPLH
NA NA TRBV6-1 ASSELLSGNTIY
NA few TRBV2 ATEGSYEQY
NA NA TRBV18 ASSQEASGNTIY
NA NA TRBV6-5 ASSSGSYNEQF
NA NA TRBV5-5 ASSRGQNNSPLH
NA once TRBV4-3 ASSQEEVTGELF
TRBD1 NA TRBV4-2 ASSQVRSGGSTEAF
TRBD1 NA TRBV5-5 ASSRGQGPNQPQH